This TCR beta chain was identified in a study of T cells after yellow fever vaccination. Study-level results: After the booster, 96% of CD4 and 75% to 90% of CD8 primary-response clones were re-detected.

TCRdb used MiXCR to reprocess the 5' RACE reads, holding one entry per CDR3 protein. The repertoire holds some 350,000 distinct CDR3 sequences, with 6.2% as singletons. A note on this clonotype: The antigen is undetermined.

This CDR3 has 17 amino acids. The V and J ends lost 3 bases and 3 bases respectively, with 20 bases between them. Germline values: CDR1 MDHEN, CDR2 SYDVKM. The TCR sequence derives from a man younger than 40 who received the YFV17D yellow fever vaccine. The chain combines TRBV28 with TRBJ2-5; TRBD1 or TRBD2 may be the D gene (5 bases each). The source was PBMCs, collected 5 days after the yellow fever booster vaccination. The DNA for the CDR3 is TGTGCCAGCAGTTTGTGGAAAGGCTCCCGAGGGGAAGAGACCCAGTACTTC. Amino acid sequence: CASSLWKGSRGEETQYF.